The clone carrying this T cell receptor beta chain was recorded many times. Its antigen is unidentified. Losses at the gene ends were 1 base for V and 3 bases for J; bases not matched to a gene: 13. The CDR3 extends over 18 amino acids. CDR1 and CDR2 from the germline V gene are SGHVS and FNYEAQ. The data derive from a study of human T cells and chemical hapten exposure. Across the whole study: The study traced per-sample TCR yield variation mainly to small differences in pooled library volumes.

The sample's time point: healthy volunteer bleed at 2 weeks. Whole blood, unfractionated, served as the material for total RNA extraction. Study conclusions and caveats: No alteration of TCRs above 1 in 1000 frequency was seen with DPC sensitization.

During construction of the library, unique molecular identifiers were attached to individual cDNA molecules for quantitative, reproducible TCR counting. Authors' analysis steps: Counting gave a median of around 100,000 TCRs per sample, with values ranging from about 20,000 to 750,000. MiXCR was run by TCRdb on the RACE reads, yielding one entry per CDR3 protein. The V and J calls come from TCRdb's annotation, not from the publication. This sample has 45,000 or so distinct CDR3 sequences, with roughly 4.5% found just once. Sample: whole blood. The J gene is TRBJ2-7, the V gene TRBV7-6; 9 bases are shared with TRBD1. The clonotype comes from a human donor in good health. Some clones in this sample may be carry-over from other donors' samples. CDR3: CASSLEGTGNDLDYEQYF. CDR3 DNA sequence: TGTGCCAGCAGCTTAGAAGGGACAGGGAACGACCTGGACTACGAGCAGTACTTC.